This TCR beta chain was sequenced in a study of blood T cells in healthy people across ages (dated by TCRdb to 2014 to 2015). Study-level background: Template switching captured roughly one uniquely barcoded TCR beta cDNA molecule per two T cells in model experiments. Using deep sequencing normalized with unique cDNA molecular identifiers, the study measured how TCR beta repertoire diversity changes with age. Donors were grouped into four age groups: young (average roughly 15 years), middle-aged (approximately 41), aged (approximately 58) and long-lived (just over 80). To avoid experimental bias, donors of different ages were randomly spread across the sequencing lanes. Using the same blood draw, the study looked at two additional independent replicas of 1 million unique cDNA reads for two donors, one aged 18 to 30 and the other aged 80 or older. Study-wide findings and limitations: Total diversity estimates from one million sequenced T cells were considered lower bounds and underestimates. Because profiling used bulk unsorted PBMCs, naive and antigen-experienced compartments could not be compared conclusively. Compared with the aged group, more naive CD4+ T cells, fewer expanded clones and increased TCR diversity were shown by the long-lived group, suggesting age selection. The CMV infection status of donors was not known, potentially confounding age-related changes in expanded clonotypes. The percentage of naive T cells measured by flow cytometry correlated strongly with observed TCR beta diversity. Observed TCR beta diversity per million T cells fell roughly linearly with age, and a significant reduction was already apparent by age about 43.

Donors were about 36 systemically healthy Caucasian individuals from Russia aged about 6 to 100 years. Each donor gave around 9.9 milliliters of peripheral blood, collected into EDTA-treated Vacutainer tubes. Ficoll-Paque density-gradient centrifugation was used to isolate PBMCs, with at least 7 million per sample. Total RNA was extracted from PBMCs with Trizol reagent, with at least 5.5 micrograms obtained per sample. Naive CD45RAhigh/CD27high T cell percentages were measured by flow cytometry on a PBMC aliquot from every donor. About this clonotype: Which antigen it targets is not known. A read error may be the cause here, since a much bigger clone is one base away.

Library creation used 5' RACE. The instrument was an Illumina HiSeq 2500. A second PCR of 7 to 11 cycles was run with a J-beta primer mix and a sample-barcoded 5' primer. A template-switch 5' adaptor carrying 12 random nucleotides introduced a unique molecular identifier onto each TCR beta cDNA molecule. Each sample yielded at least 3 million CDR3-containing paired-end reads. First-strand cDNA synthesis was performed from all RNA using the Mint cDNA synthesis kit, with priming by a TRBC-specific oligonucleotide. Following uracil-DNA glycosylase treatment, all cDNA underwent a first 18-cycle PCR with the universal primers M1SS and BC2_uni_R. Turning to the authors' computational methods: For normalization, 1 million high-quality reads were randomly selected from each sample, with every read carrying a distinct molecular identifier. Instead of being binned into consensus sequences, reads with shared molecular identifiers were discarded. MiTCR, run with a Q25 quality threshold and the strictest error-elimination algorithm, handled CDR3 identification, clonotype clustering and error correction. A nonparametric unseen species model using Euler transformation provided a lower-bound estimate of total TCR beta diversity. TCRdb's own reprocessing of the public reads used fastp at Q25 and MiXCR and kept productive beta chains. All rows with the same CDR3 protein become a single entry with the most common DNA and genes. The authors' filters were not applied to this entry. This sample is represented by approximately 800,000 distinct CDR3 sequences; 46% of them were singletons. In total, the top ten clones hold roughly 20% of the sample.

The TCR comes from a man at least 80 years old in good health. Source material: blood.

The CDR3 amino acid sequence is: CASSLAPAGPYNEQYF. The DNA sequence is TGTGCCAGCAGCTTGGCCCCAGCGGGACCCTACAATGAGCAGTACTTC. Recombination joined TRBV7-2 with TRBJ2-1, and TRBD2 aligns with 7 junction nucleotides. The J call may be in error: the DNA end matches TRBJ2-7 better. CDR1 and CDR2 are drawn from the germline V gene: SGHTA, FQGNSA. Reading from cysteine to phenylalanine, the CDR3 counts 16 amino acids. Of the read, only the CDR3 DNA is kept; its 48 bases are in frame from base 1.